One and the same sample provided the 4 T cell receptor beta chains below, sequenced in a study of blood T cells in healthy people across ages. A J-beta primer mix and a sample-barcoded 5' primer were used in a second PCR of roughly 6 to 11 cycles. TCRdb analysed the 5' RACE reads with MiXCR anew, one entry per CDR3 protein. The profile shows around 780,000 distinct CDR3 sequences, around three fifths of them singletons. Specimen: blood. All receptors derive from a man between 40 and 49 years old in good health.

The chain employs TRBV29-1 and TRBJ2-2; possibly TRBD1 for D (6 bases). Germline V lookup: CDR1 SQVTM, CDR2 ANQGSEA. This CDR3 comprises 15 residues. The V and J ends lost 4 bases and 5 bases respectively, with 17 bases between them. The CDR3 DNA sequence: TGCAGCGTTGGATTGTTGGGGGCGCAGACCGGGGAGCTGTTTTTT. Translating it yields CSVGLLGAQTGELFF.

This clonotype was seen a handful of times. Just one base apart from a much larger clone, this may be a read error. The V gene is TRBV12-3 or TRBV12-4, the J gene TRBJ2-3; 13 nucleotides agree with TRBD2. The CDR3 spans 15 residues. Unmatched junction bases numbered 3, after V lost 5 bases and J lost 4 bases. CDR3 sequence (DNA): TGTGCCAGCAGTACTAGCGGGGGGGCCCCAGATACGCAGTATTTT. It translates to CASSTSGGAPDTQYF.

The chain is built from TRBV3-1 and TRBJ2-1, with a tentative D call TRBD2 (6 bases). In germline, CDR1 is LGHDT, CDR2 YNNKEL (reference sequence). Trimming cost V 2 bases and J 11 bases, with 10 bases left between them. This CDR3 spans 12 amino acids. In nucleotides, the CDR3 is TGTGCCAGCAGCCAAACTCGGGAGAAGCAGTTCTTC. Translating gives CASSQTREKQFF.

The chain combines TRBV7-9 with TRBJ2-7; perhaps TRBD1 as D (6 bases). The CDR3 is 17 residues long. Germline V lookup: CDR1 SEHNR, CDR2 FQNEAQ (reference sequence). The V gene lost 4 bases and the J gene lost 3 bases, with 22 bases spanning the gap. The CDR3 loop is CASSSITGPLRDYEQYF. The CDR3 region has the DNA TGTGCCAGCAGCTCGATCACAGGGCCACTCAGGGACTACGAGCAGTACTTC. Using reference TRBV7-9 and TRBJ2-7 for the parts outside the CDR3, the full variable domain is DTGVSQNPRHKITKRGQNVTFRCDPISEHNRLYWYRQTLGQGPEFLTYFQNEAQLEKSRLLSDRFSAERPKGSFSTLEIQRTEQGDSAMYLCASSSITGPLRDYEQYFGPGTRLTVT.